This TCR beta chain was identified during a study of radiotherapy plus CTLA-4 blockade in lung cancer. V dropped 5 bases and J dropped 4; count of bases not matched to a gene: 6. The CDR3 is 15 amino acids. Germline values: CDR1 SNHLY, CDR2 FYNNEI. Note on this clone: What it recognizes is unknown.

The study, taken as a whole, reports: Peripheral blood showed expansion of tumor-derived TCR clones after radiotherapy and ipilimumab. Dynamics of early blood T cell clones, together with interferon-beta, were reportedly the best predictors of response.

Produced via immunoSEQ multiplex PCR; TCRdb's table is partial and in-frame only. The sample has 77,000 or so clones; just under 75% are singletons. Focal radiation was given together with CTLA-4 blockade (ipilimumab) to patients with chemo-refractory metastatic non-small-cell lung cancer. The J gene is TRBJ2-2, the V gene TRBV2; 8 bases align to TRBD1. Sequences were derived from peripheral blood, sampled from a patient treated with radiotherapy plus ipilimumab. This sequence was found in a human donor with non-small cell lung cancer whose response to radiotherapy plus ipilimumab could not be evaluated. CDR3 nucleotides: TGTGCCAGCAGTCGGACAGGGTCCGTCACCGGGGAGCTGTTTTTT. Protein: CASSRTGSVTGELFF.